What follows are 28 T cell receptor beta chains derived from one specimen sequenced in a study of blood T cell repertoires in COVID-19. Generated by immunoSEQ multiplex PCR, the TCRdb table keeps only in-frame clones and is missing some. The sample yields hundreds of thousands of clones, approximately 90% seen once. The sample comprised PBMCs or T cells enriched from blood (not recorded which). Receptors originate from a man in his forties or fifties who had recovered from COVID-19.

The chain combines TRBV7-2 with TRBJ2-3; 9 bases agree with TRBD2. This CDR3 spans 16 amino acids. V lost 5 bases to trimming and J lost 7 bases; unmatched junction nucleotides: 13. Germline V gives CDR1 SGHTA, CDR2 FQGNSA. In DNA, the CDR3 is TGTGCCAGCAGCAAATCTTCCGGGACTAGCATCCATACGCAGTATTTT. Translated, it gives CASSKSSGTSIHTQYF. Together with reference TRBV7-2 and TRBJ2-3, the CDR3 gives the full variable domain: GAGVSQSPSNKVTEKGKDVELRCDPISGHTALYWYRQSLGQGLEFLIYFQGNSAPDKSGLPSDRFSAERTGGSVSTLTIQRTQQEDSAVYLCASSKSSGTSIHTQYFGPGTRLTVL.

The chain carries TRBV30 and TRBJ1-3; 7 bases are shared with TRBD1. CDR3 length equals 15 residues. J lost 0 bases, V lost 2 bases, and 4 bases had no gene match. Germline V gene lookup returns CDR1 GTSNPN and CDR2 SVGIG (reference sequence). CDR3 region: CAWSQGGYSGNTIYF. CDR3 sequence (DNA): TGTGCCTGGAGTCAGGGGGGCTACTCTGGAAACACCATATATTTT.

The V gene is TRBV19, the J gene TRBJ1-2, with a weak D call TRBD1 (6 bases). V lost 4 bases to trimming and J lost 3 bases, with 12 bases between them. The CDR3 consists of 14 residues. The germline CDR1 and CDR2 sequences are LNHDA and SQIVND (reference sequence). For the CDR3, the DNA is TGTGCCAGTAGTAGACAGGTAGAGGACTATGGCTACACCTTC. This encodes CASSRQVEDYGYTF.

The sample holds one count of this clone. This chain uses TRBV6-5 with TRBJ2-7, with TRBD1 identical over 9 bases. Germline V lookup: CDR1 MNHEY, CDR2 SVGAGI. V trimming: 4 bases; J trimming: 3 bases; junction bases outside the gene matches: 7. CDR3 length equals 15 residues. The CDR3 DNA is TGTGCCAGCAGTTCAGGGACAGGGCCAAACTACGAGCAGTACTTC. Its translation: CASSSGTGPNYEQYF.

V gene TRBV4-1 combines with J gene TRBJ2-7; no definite D call. The CDR3 totals 14 residues. Deletions cut 1 base from V and 3 bases from J, with 10 bases between. Germline lookup yields CDR1 MGHRA and CDR2 YSYEKL. CDR3 sequence: CASSQGVVDYEQYF. DNA of the CDR3: TGCGCCAGCAGCCAAGGCGTGGTCGACTACGAGCAGTACTTC.

This chain joins TRBV6-2 or TRBV6-3 and TRBJ2-7, with 14 bases identical to TRBD2. After removal of 2 bases from V and 5 bases from J, the junction contained 5 bases not matched to a gene. Germline loops: CDR1 MNHEY, CDR2 SVGEGT. The CDR3 is made up of 16 amino acids. As DNA, the CDR3 is TGTGCCAGCAGTTACGGGACTAGCGGGAGTGTCCACGAGCAGTACTTC. Translated, it gives CASSYGTSGSVHEQYF.

This clone showed up just once. The chain uses TRBV12-5 and TRBJ2-5; TRBD2 matches 11 bases. CDR3 size: 17 residues. Trimming took 1 base from V and 1 from J; bases not matched to a gene: 5. Germline V gene sequence: CDR1 LGHNT, CDR2 FRNRAP. This CDR3 reads CASGLALAGGFQETQYF. The CDR3 DNA reads as TGTGCTAGTGGTTTGGCCCTAGCGGGGGGTTTCCAAGAGACCCAGTACTTC.

V usage is TRBV11-3 and J usage is TRBJ2-1, with 9 bases identical to TRBD1. The CDR3 sequence is 15 residues long. V lost 5 bases, J lost 9 bases, and 11 bases stayed unmatched. CDR1 SGHNT and CDR2 YENEEA come from the germline V gene. CDR3 nucleotides: TGTGCCAGCAGCGACCGGGACAGGGTGTTCGGTGAGCAGTTCTTC. Amino acids: CASSDRDRVFGEQFF.

The chain couples TRBV7-9 to TRBJ1-2; 8 nucleotides match TRBD1. In germline, CDR1 is SEHNR, CDR2 FQNEAQ (reference sequence). After removal of 4 bases from V and 5 bases from J, the junction contained 9 bases not matched to a gene. CDR3 size: 15 residues. CDR3 nucleotide sequence: TGTGCCAGCAGCTCAAACTCCGGGACAGGTTATGGCTACACCTTC. Translated, it gives CASSSNSGTGYGYTF.

In its sample, this clone was seen a few times. The chain combines TRBV6-5 with TRBJ2-7; 9 positions match TRBD2. The J segment lost 2 bases and the V segment lost 5 bases, leaving 7 bases of the junction unmatched. This CDR3 has 15 residues. CDR1 and CDR2 (germline): MNHEY, SVGAGI. CDR3 sequence (DNA): TGTGCCAGCAGTCGACAGACTAGCGGAACCTACGAGCAGTACTTC. Its translation: CASSRQTSGTYEQYF.

The chain employs TRBV5-6 and TRBJ1-2, with D tentatively TRBD1 (6 bases). Germline lookup yields CDR1 SGHDT and CDR2 YYEEEE. The CDR3 covers 15 residues. V lost 4 bases, J lost 3 bases, and 16 bases lay in between. This CDR3 reads CASSPQGGGDYGYTF. Here the CDR3 DNA reads TGTGCCAGCAGCCCCCAAGGCGGGGGCGACTATGGCTACACCTTC. The whole variable domain, filled in from reference TRBV5-6 and TRBJ1-2, reads DAGVTQSPTHLIKTRGQQVTLRCSPKSGHDTVSWYQQALGQGPQFIFQYYEEEERQRGNFPDRFSGHQFPNYSSELNVNALLLGDSALYLCASSPQGGGDYGYTFGSGTRLTVV.

This chain joins TRBV5-4 and TRBJ2-7, with 11 nucleotides matching TRBD1. Germline CDR1 SGHNT, CDR2 YYREEE (reference sequence). Trimming removed 3 bases from V and 5 bases from J; junction bases left unmatched: 1. This CDR3 is built from 13 residues. The chain's CDR3 is CASSWDRGNEQYF. The CDR3 DNA is TGTGCCAGCAGCTGGGACAGGGGGAACGAGCAGTACTTC. The full variable domain, rest sourced from reference TRBV5-4 and TRBJ2-7, is ETGVTQSPTHLIKTRGQQVTLRCSSQSGHNTVSWYQQALGQGPQFIFQYYREEENGRGNFPPRFSGLQFPNYSSELNVNALELDDSALYLCASSWDRGNEQYFGPGTRLTVT.

As concerns this clone: Different DNA sequences within this sample yield the same CDR3. The chain has TRBV30 and TRBJ1-2; D is ambiguous. Trimming stripped 0 bases from V and 1 base from J, with 6 bases between. Germline CDR1 GTSNPN, CDR2 SVGIG (reference sequence). The CDR3 has 13 residues. The CDR3 DNA reads as TGTGCCTGGAGTGTTCGGGGTAACTATGGCTACACCTTC. Translation: CAWSVRGNYGYTF.

The genes are TRBV19 and TRBJ2-5, with 10 bases fitting TRBD1. Unmatched junction bases numbered 3, after V lost 5 bases and J lost 0 bases. Germline-derived CDR1 and CDR2 are LNHDA and SQIVND (reference sequence). The CDR3 is 15 amino acids. The CDR3 bases are TGTGCCAGTAGTTTCGGGACAGGGGACCAAGAGACCCAGTACTTC. Encoded protein: CASSFGTGDQETQYF.

J is TRBJ2-1 and V is TRBV11-3, with TRBD2 as a possible D gene (6 bases). CDR3 length equals 16 residues. Per germline, CDR1 SGHNT and CDR2 YENEEA. Trimming removed 0 bases from V and 5 bases from J, with 14 bases in between. The CDR3 DNA follows: TGTGCCAGCAGCTTAGATCGACTAGTAACAAACAATGAGCAGTTCTTC. Translation gives CASSLDRLVTNNEQFF.

V usage is TRBV7-3 and J usage is TRBJ2-3, with D uncertain. The CDR3 is 13 residues long. Germline CDR1 reads SGHTA; CDR2 reads FQGTGA. Trimming left V 2 bases short and J 5 bases short, with 8 bases between. The CDR3 DNA reads TGTGCCAGCAGCTTAGGAGCGCGAGATACGCAGTATTTT. Translation: CASSLGARDTQYF. The full variable domain, its missing parts supplied by reference TRBV7-3 and TRBJ2-3, is GAGVSQTPSNKVTEKGKYVELRCDPISGHTALYWYRQSLGQGPEFLIYFQGTGAADDSGLPNDRFFAVRPEGSVSTLKIQRTERGDSAVYLCASSLGARDTQYFGPGTRLTVL.

This rearrangement joins TRBV6-6 to TRBJ1-2, with 9 bases aligning to TRBD1. The CDR3 has 14 residues. V trimming: 6 bases; J trimming: 4 bases; junction bases outside the gene matches: 6. Germline loops: CDR1 MNHNY, CDR2 SVGAGI (reference sequence). The DNA of the CDR3 is TGTGCCAGCAGCCGACAGGGGGACACCTATGGCTACACCTTC. Residues: CASSRQGDTYGYTF.

The J gene is TRBJ2-3, the V gene TRBV11-2, with D tentatively TRBD2 (5 bases). V lost 3 bases to trimming and J lost 5 bases, with 12 bases between them. There are 14 residues in the CDR3. CDR1 is SGHAT and CDR2 is FQNNGV in the germline V gene. The CDR3 bases are TGTGCCAGCAGCTTTTCGCTAGCTCGAGATACGCAGTATTTT. As protein: CASSFSLARDTQYF. Combining the CDR3 with reference TRBV11-2 and TRBJ2-3 gives the whole variable domain EAGVAQSPRYKIIEKRQSVAFWCNPISGHATLYWYQQILGQGPKLLIQFQNNGVVDDSQLPKDRFSAERLKGVDSTLKIQPAKLEDSAVYLCASSFSLARDTQYFGPGTRLTVL.

The rearrangement links TRBV7-2 to TRBJ2-1, with a tentative D call TRBD2 (5 bases). CDR3 size: 15 residues. Germline loops: CDR1 SGHTA, CDR2 FQGNSA. V was trimmed by 6 bases and J by 0 bases, leaving 12 bases between them. Written as DNA, the CDR3 is TGTGCCAGCAGAATAGCGATAAGCTCCTACAATGAGCAGTTCTTC. Protein product: CASRIAISSYNEQFF.

The CDR3 loop is CASSGYWTGGEKLFF. In DNA, the CDR3 is TGTGCCAGCAGCGGTTACTGGACAGGGGGGGAAAAACTGTTTTTT. The chain recombines TRBV7-9 with TRBJ1-4, with TRBD1 identical over 10 bases. This CDR3 spans 15 amino acids. With V trimmed by 5 bases and J by 8 bases, 8 bases remained unmatched. Per germline, CDR1 SEHNR and CDR2 FQNEAQ (reference sequence).

The chain has TRBV7-8 and TRBJ1-5; D possibly corresponds to TRBD1 (6 bases). Per the germline V gene, CDR1 is SGHVS and CDR2 is FQNEAQ. Trimming pared 11 bases from V and 2 bases from J, leaving 16 bases between. The CDR3 length is 14 residues. The DNA for the CDR3 is TGTGCCCGATTTGGGGGCGGCGGCAATCAGCCCCAGCATTTT. This sequence encodes CARFGGGGNQPQHF.

The V call is TRBV12-5, the J call TRBJ1-1; D not certain. The length of the CDR3 is 13 residues. Germline CDR1 and CDR2: LGHNT and FRNRAP. Trimming left V 3 bases short and J 1 base short, with 6 bases between. The chain's CDR3 is CASGLRRNTEAFF. Here the CDR3 DNA reads TGTGCTAGTGGTTTAAGGAGGAACACTGAAGCTTTCTTT.

The chain has TRBV9 and TRBJ2-7; possibly TRBD2 for D (7 bases). V was trimmed by 3 bases and J by 5 bases, leaving 18 bases between them. The CDR3 length is 15 residues. From germline, CDR1 is SGDLS and CDR2 YYNGEE. The DNA of the CDR3 is TGTGCCAGCAGCGACCCGGGGGGCGGGGACGACGAGCAGTACTTC. Translating gives CASSDPGGGDDEQYF.

This rearrangement joins TRBV7-9 to TRBJ2-7; 10 bases map to TRBD2. V trimming: 7 bases; J trimming: 2 bases; junction bases outside the gene matches: 5. The CDR3 has 14 residues. Germline V gives CDR1 SEHNR, CDR2 FQNEAQ (reference sequence). CDR3 loop: CASTGLAAPYEQYF. In nucleotides, the CDR3 is TGTGCCAGCACCGGACTAGCGGCGCCCTACGAGCAGTACTTC.

V is TRBV7-9 and J is TRBJ2-7; D might be TRBD2 (5 bases). The CDR3 has 13 residues. Germline V gives CDR1 SEHNR, CDR2 FQNEAQ (reference sequence). The V gene lost 5 bases and the J gene lost 2 bases, with 10 bases spanning the gap. The chain's CDR3 is CASSPPRAYEQYF. The DNA of the CDR3 is TGTGCCAGCAGCCCACCGCGGGCCTACGAGCAGTACTTC. The variable domain in full, with the rest retrieved from reference TRBV7-9 and TRBJ2-7, is DTGVSQNPRHKITKRGQNVTFRCDPISEHNRLYWYRQTLGQGPEFLTYFQNEAQLEKSRLLSDRFSAERPKGSFSTLEIQRTEQGDSAMYLCASSPPRAYEQYFGPGTRLTVT.

The chain links TRBV7-6 to TRBJ2-1; 12 positions match TRBD2. Germline V CDR1 and CDR2: SGHVS, FNYEAQ. The CDR3 runs 14 residues. The trim removed 4 bases at V and 8 bases at J, leaving 3 bases unmatched. The CDR3 spells CASSSLAGGHEQFF. The CDR3 coding sequence is TGTGCCAGCAGCTCGCTAGCGGGGGGGCATGAGCAGTTCTTC. Filled out from reference TRBV7-6 and TRBJ2-1, the complete variable domain reads GAGVSQSPRYKVTKRGQDVALRCDPISGHVSLYWYRQALGQGPEFLTYFNYEAQQDKSGLPNDRFSAERPEGSISTLTIQRTEQRDSAMYRCASSSLAGGHEQFFGPGTRLTVL.

The chain carries TRBV2 and TRBJ2-7, with TRBD2 matching over 9 bases. The germline V gene has CDR1 SNHLY and CDR2 FYNNEI. The trim removed 10 bases at V and 7 bases at J, leaving 11 bases unmatched. The CDR3 runs to 13 residues. The CDR3 loop is CAKGTSSLGEQYF. The CDR3 DNA reads as TGTGCCAAAGGGACTAGCAGTTTAGGTGAGCAGTACTTC.

The chain combines TRBV24-1 with TRBJ2-7; 7 nucleotides match TRBD1. V was pared by 2 bases and J by 0 bases, with 3 bases of the junction left unmatched. The CDR3 totals 15 residues. Germline CDR1 is KGHDR and CDR2 is SFDVKD. The DNA for the CDR3 is TGTGCCACCAGTGATTCTCGGGACAGCTCCTACGAGCAGTACTTC. It translates to CATSDSRDSSYEQYF.